The entry below describes one T cell receptor (beta chain). Its cognate antigen is unknown. Generated by immunoSEQ multiplex PCR, the TCRdb table keeps only in-frame clones and is missing some. The repertoire has about 9,400 clones, more than 65% of them found once; the top ten carry around a sixth. This entry belongs to a study of ipilimumab plus nivolumab after autologous stem cell transplantation. Study summary: Patients received a median of about five ipilimumab and roughly eight nivolumab doses. The myeloma cohort included high-risk transplant-naive patients and patients relapsing within 3 years of a first autologous transplant.

Study-wide results and limits: The authors say TCR, Treg and microbiome findings warrant further study.

Trimming left V 4 bases short and J 4 bases short, with 4 bases between. This CDR3 has 11 residues. Germline CDR1 is MNHEY and CDR2 is SVGAGI. The TCR was taken from a female donor with multiple myeloma. The specimen comprised PBMCs, sampled in a trial of ipilimumab plus nivolumab as post-transplant consolidation. The genes are TRBV6-5 and TRBJ2-5, with D unclear. The CDR3 region has the DNA TGTGCCAGCAGTTCCCGAGAGACCCAGTACTTC. Translating gives CASSSRETQYF.